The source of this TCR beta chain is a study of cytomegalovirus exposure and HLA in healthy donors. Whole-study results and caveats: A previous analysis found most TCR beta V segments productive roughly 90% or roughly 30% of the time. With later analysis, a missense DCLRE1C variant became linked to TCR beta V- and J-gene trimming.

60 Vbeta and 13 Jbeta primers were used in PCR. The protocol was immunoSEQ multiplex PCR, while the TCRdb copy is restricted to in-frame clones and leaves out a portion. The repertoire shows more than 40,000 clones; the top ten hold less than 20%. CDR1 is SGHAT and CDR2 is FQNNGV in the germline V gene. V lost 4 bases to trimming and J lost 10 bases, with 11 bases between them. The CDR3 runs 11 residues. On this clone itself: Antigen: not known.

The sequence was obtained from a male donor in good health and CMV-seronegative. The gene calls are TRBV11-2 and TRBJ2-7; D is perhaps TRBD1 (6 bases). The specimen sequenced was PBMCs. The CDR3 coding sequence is TGTGCCAGCAGCTCCAGGGGCGGTCAGTACTTC. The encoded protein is CASSSRGGQYF.